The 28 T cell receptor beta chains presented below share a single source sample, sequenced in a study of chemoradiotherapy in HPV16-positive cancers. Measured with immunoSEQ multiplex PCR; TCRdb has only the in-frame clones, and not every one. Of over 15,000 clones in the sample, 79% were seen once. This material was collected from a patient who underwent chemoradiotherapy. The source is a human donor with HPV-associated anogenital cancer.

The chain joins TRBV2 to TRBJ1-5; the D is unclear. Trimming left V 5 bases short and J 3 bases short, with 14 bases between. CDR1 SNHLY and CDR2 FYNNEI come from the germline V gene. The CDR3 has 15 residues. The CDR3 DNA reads TGTGCCAGCAGTACCAAGGACGGATACAATCAGCCCCAGCATTTT. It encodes CASSTKDGYNQPQHF.

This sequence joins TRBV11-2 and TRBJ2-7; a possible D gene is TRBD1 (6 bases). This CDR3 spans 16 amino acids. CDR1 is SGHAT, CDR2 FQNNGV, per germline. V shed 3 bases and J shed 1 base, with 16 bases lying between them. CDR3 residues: CASSFQTGRISYEQYF. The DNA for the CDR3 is TGTGCCAGCAGCTTCCAGACAGGACGTATATCCTACGAGCAGTACTTC.

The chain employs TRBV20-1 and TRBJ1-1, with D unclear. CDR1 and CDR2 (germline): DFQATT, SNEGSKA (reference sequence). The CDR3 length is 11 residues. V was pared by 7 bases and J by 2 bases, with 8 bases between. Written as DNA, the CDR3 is TGCAGTGAACTGGGAAACACTGAAGCTTTCTTT. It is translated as CSELGNTEAFF.

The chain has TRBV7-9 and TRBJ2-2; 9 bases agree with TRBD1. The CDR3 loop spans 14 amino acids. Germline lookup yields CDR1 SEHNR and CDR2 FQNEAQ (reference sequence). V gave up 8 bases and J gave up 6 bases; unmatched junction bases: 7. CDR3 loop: CASRHRTGAGELFF. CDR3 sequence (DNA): TGTGCCAGCCGCCATCGGACAGGGGCCGGGGAGCTGTTTTTT.

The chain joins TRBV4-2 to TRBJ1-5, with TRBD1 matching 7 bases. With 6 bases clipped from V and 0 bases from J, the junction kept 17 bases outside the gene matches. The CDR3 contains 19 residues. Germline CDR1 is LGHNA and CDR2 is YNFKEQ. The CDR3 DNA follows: TGTGCCAGCAGTCGAAATATCGGGACAGAGCCTTATAGCAATCAGCCCCAGCATTTT. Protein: CASSRNIGTEPYSNQPQHF.

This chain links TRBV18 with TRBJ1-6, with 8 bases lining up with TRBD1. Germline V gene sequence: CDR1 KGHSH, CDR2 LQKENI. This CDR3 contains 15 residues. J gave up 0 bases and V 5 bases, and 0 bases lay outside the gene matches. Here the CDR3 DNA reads TGTGCCAGCTCAGGGACAGGCTCCTATAATTCACCCCTCCACTTT. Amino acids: CASSGTGSYNSPLHF.

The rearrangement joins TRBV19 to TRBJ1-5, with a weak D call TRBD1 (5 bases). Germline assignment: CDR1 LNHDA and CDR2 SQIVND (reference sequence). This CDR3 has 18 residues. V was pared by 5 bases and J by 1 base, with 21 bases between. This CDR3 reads CASSDYPGAIMSNQPQHF. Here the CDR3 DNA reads TGTGCCAGTAGTGACTACCCCGGGGCGATTATGAGCAATCAGCCCCAGCATTTT.

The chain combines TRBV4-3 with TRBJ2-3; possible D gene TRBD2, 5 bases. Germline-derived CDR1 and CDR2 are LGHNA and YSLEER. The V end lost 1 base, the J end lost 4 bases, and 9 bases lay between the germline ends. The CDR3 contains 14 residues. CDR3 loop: CASSQVLGADTQYF. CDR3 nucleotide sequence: TGCGCCAGCAGCCAAGTCCTCGGGGCAGATACGCAGTATTTT.

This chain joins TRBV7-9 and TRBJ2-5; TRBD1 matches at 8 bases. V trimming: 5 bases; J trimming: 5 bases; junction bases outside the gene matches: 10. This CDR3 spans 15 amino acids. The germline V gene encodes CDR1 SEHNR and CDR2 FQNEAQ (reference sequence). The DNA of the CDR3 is TGTGCCAGCAGCCCCCGACAGGGGTTTTGGGAGACCCAGTACTTC. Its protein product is CASSPRQGFWETQYF.

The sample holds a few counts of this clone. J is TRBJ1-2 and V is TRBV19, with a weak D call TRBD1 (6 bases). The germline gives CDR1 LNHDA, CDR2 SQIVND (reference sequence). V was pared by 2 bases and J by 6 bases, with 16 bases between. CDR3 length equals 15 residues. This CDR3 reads CASSIKSGVADGYTF. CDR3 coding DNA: TGTGCCAGTAGTATAAAATCAGGGGTGGCGGATGGCTACACCTTC.

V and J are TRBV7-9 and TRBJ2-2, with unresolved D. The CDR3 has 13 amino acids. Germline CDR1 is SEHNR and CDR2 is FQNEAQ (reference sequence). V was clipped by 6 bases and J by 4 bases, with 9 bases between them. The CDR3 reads CASSSTVTGELFF. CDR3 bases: TGTGCCAGCAGTTCTACGGTCACCGGGGAGCTGTTTTTT.

Here the CDR3 reads CASSPGPGELFF. The CDR3 coding sequence is TGTGCCAGCAGCCCTGGCCCCGGGGAGCTGTTTTTT. The chain joins TRBV9 to TRBJ2-2; D is ambiguous. Germline-derived CDR1 and CDR2 are SGDLS and YYNGEE. The CDR3 length is 12 residues. V lost 4 bases and J 6 bases, leaving 7 bases between the germline ends. Full variable domain (missing parts from reference TRBV9 and TRBJ2-2): DSGVTQTPKHLITATGQRVTLRCSPRSGDLSVYWYQQSLDQGLQFLIQYYNGEERAKGNILERFSAQQFPDLHSELNLSSLELGDSALYFCASSPGPGELFFGEGSRLTVL.

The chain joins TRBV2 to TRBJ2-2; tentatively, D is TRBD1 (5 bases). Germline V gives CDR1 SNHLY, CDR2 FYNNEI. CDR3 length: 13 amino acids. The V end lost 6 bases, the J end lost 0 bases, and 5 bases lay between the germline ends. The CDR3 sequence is CASSRANTGELFF. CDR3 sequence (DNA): TGTGCCAGCAGCAGGGCGAACACCGGGGAGCTGTTTTTT.

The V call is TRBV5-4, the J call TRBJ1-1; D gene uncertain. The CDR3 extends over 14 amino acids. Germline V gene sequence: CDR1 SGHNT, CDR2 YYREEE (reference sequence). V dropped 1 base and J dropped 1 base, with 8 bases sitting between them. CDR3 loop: CASSLTAGNTEAFF. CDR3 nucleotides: TGTGCCAGCAGCTTGACGGCAGGGAACACTGAAGCTTTCTTT.

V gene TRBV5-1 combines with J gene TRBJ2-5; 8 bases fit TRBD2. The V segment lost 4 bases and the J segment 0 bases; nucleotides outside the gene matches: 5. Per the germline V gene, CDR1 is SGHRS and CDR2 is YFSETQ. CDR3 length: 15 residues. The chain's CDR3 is CASSDSGAYQETQYF. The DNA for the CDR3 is TGCGCCAGCAGCGATAGCGGGGCGTACCAAGAGACCCAGTACTTC.

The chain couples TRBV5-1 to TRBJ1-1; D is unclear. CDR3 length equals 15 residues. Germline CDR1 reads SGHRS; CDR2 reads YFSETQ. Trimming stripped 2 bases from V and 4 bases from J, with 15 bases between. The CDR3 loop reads CASSLNHGQATEAFF. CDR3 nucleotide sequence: TGCGCCAGCAGCTTAAACCACGGTCAGGCCACTGAAGCTTTCTTT.

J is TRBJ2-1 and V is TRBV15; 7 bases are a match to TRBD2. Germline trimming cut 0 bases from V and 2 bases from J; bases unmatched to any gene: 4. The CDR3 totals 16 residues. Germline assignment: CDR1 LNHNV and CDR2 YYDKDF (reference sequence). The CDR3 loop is CATSRDLAGAYNEQFF. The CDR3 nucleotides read TGTGCCACCAGCAGAGATTTGGCGGGGGCCTACAATGAGCAGTTCTTC.

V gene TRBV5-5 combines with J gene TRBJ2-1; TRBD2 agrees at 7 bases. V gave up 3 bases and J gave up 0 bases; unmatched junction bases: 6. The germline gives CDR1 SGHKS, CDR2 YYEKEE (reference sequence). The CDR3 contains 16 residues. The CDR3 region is CASSWDYPSSYNEQFF. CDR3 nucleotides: TGTGCCAGCAGCTGGGACTACCCGAGCTCCTACAATGAGCAGTTCTTC. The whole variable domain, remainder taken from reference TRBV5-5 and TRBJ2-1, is DAGVTQSPTHLIKTRGQQVTLRCSPISGHKSVSWYQQVLGQGPQFIFQYYEKEERGRGNFPDRFSARQFPNYSSELNVNALLLGDSALYLCASSWDYPSSYNEQFFGPGTRLTVL.

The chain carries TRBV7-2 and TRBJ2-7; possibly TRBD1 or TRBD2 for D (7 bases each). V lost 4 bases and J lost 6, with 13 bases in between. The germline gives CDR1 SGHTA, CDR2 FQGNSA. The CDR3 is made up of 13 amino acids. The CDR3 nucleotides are TGTGCCAGCAGCTCCAGGGGGGGCGGCGAGCAGTACTTC. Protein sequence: CASSSRGGGEQYF.

The CDR3 region has the DNA TGTGCCAGCATAACAGGGGGCATATCCTATAATTCACCCCTCCACTTT. The encoded protein is CASITGGISYNSPLHF. This chain uses TRBV28 with TRBJ1-6; 9 bases are shared with TRBD1. The V gene end was trimmed by 7 bases and the J gene end by 1 base; junction bases not matched to a gene: 5. CDR1 is MDHEN and CDR2 is SYDVKM in the germline V gene. The CDR3 is 16 residues long. The full variable domain, with the rest looked up from reference TRBV28 and TRBJ1-6, is DVKVTQSSRYLVKRTGEKVFLECVQDMDHENMFWYRQDPGLGLRLIYFSYDVKMKEKGDIPEGYSVSREKKERFSLILESASTNQTSMYLCASITGGISYNSPLHFGNGTRLTVT.

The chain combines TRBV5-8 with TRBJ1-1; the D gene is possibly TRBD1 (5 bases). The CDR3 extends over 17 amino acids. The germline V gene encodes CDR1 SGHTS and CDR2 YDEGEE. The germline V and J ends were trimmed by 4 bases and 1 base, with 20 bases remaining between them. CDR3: CASSRGIFSVGNTEAFF. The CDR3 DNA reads TGTGCCAGCAGCCGGGGGATTTTCTCGGTGGGGAACACTGAAGCTTTCTTT.

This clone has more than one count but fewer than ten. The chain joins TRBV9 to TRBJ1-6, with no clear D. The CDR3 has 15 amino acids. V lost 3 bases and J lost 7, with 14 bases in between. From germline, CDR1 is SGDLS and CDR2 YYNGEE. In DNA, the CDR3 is TGTGCCAGCAGCGCATCCTCGACGGGGAATTCACCCCTCCACTTT. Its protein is CASSASSTGNSPLHF.

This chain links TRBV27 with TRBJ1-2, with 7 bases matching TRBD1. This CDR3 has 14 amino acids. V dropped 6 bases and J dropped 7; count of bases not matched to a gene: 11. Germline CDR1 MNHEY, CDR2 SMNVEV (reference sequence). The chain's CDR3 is CASSPGTDPFGYTF. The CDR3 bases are TGTGCCAGCAGCCCCGGGACAGACCCCTTTGGCTACACCTTC.

The CDR3, as DNA: TGTGCCAGCAGCCAAGTCTCGCGGGGGGTTTATGAGCAGTTCTTC. Protein product: CASSQVSRGVYEQFF. This chain joins TRBV14 and TRBJ2-1, with TRBD2 matching over 8 bases. The germline V gene has CDR1 SGHDN and CDR2 FVKESK. The CDR3 covers 15 residues. V was clipped by 1 base and J by 8 bases; unmatched bases: 7.

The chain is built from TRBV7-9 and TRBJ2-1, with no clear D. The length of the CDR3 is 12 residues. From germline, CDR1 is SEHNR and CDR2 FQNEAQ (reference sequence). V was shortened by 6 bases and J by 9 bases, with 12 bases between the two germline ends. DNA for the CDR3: TGTGCCAGCAGTACCGCGTTGGCTGAGCAGTTCTTC. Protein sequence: CASSTALAEQFF. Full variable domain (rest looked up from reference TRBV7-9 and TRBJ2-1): DTGVSQNPRHKITKRGQNVTFRCDPISEHNRLYWYRQTLGQGPEFLTYFQNEAQLEKSRLLSDRFSAERPKGSFSTLEIQRTEQGDSAMYLCASSTALAEQFFGPGTRLTVL.

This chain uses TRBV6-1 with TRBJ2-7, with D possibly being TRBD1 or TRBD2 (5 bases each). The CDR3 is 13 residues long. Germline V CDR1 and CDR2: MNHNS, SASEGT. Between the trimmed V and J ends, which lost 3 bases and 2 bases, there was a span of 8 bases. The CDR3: CASSDRGPYEQYF. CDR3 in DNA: TGTGCCAGCAGTGATAGGGGACCCTACGAGCAGTACTTC.

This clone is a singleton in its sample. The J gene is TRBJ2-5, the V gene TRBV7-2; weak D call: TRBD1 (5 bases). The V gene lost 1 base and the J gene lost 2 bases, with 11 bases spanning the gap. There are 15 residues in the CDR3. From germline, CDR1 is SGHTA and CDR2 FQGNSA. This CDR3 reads CASSLDDSFQETQYF. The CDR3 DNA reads TGTGCCAGCAGCTTAGACGACAGCTTTCAAGAGACCCAGTACTTC. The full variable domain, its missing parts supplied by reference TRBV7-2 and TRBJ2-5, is GAGVSQSPSNKVTEKGKDVELRCDPISGHTALYWYRQSLGQGLEFLIYFQGNSAPDKSGLPSDRFSAERTGGSVSTLTIQRTQQEDSAVYLCASSLDDSFQETQYFGPGTRLLVL.

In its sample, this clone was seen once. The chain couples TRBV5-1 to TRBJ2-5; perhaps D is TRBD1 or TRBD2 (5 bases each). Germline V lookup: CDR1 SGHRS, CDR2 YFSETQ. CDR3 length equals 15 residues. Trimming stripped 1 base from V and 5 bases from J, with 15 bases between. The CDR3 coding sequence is TGCGCCAGCAGCTTGATGCATCGGGGCGGTGAGACCCAGTACTTC. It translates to CASSLMHRGGETQYF.